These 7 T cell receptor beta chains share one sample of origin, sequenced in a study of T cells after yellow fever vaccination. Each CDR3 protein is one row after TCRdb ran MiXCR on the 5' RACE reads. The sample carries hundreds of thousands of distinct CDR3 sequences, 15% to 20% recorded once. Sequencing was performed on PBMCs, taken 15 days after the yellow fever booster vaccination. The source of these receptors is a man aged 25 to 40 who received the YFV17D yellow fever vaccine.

The CDR3 DNA reads TGCGCCAGCAGTCACTCCCCTAGCGGGGTTTCCTACGAGCAGTACTTC. Its protein is CASSHSPSGVSYEQYF. V is TRBV23-1 and J is TRBJ2-7; 9 nucleotides agree with TRBD2. TRBV23-1 is annotated as an ORF whose role is uncertain. V lost 3 bases, J lost 1 base, and 7 bases stayed unmatched. The length of the CDR3 is 16 residues.

CDR3 sequence: CSARDPQPGTVTGELFF. The CDR3 DNA is TGCAGTGCTAGAGACCCTCAACCAGGGACGGTCACCGGGGAGCTGTTTTTT. The chain carries TRBV20-1 and TRBJ2-2; D may correspond to TRBD1 or TRBD2 (5 bases each). This CDR3 is built from 17 residues. The germline V gene has CDR1 DFQATT and CDR2 SNEGSKA (reference sequence). V lost 0 bases and J lost 4, with 18 bases in between.

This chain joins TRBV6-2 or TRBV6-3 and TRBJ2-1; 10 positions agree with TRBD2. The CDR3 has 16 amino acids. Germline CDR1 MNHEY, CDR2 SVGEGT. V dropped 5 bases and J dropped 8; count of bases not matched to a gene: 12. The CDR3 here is CASSNTLAGVRDEQFF. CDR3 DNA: TGTGCCAGCAGTAACACCCTAGCGGGAGTGCGCGATGAGCAGTTCTTC.

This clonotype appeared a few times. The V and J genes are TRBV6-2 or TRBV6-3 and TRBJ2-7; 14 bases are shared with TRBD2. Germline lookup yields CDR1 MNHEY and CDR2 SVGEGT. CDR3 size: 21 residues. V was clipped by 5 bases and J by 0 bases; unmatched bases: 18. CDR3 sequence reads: CASSPLRGKGLAGASSYEQYF. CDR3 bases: TGTGCCAGCAGTCCGTTGCGGGGGAAGGGACTAGCGGGAGCCTCCTCCTACGAGCAGTACTTC.

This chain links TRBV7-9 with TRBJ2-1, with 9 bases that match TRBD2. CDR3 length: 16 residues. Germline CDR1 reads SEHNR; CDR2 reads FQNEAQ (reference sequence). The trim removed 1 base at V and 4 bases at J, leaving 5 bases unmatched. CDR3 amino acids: CASSLGVLAGYNEQFF. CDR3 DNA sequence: TGTGCCAGCAGCTTAGGGGTACTAGCGGGTTACAATGAGCAGTTCTTC.

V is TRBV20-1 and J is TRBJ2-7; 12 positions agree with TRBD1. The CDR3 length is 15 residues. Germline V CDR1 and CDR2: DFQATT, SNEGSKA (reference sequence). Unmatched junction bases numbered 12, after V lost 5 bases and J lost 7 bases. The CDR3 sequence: CSALTGTGGNREQYF. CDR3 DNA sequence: TGCAGTGCTCTCACCGGGACAGGGGGCAATAGGGAGCAGTACTTC.

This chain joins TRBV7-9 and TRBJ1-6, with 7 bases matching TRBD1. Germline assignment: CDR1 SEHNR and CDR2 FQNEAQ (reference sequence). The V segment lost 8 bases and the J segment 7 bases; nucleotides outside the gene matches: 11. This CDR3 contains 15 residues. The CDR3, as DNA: TGTGCCAGCTCCAGGGGGGGGACAGAAAATTCACCCCTCCACTTT. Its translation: CASSRGGTENSPLHF.